These T cell receptor beta chains were read from a single sample in a study of CD8+CD57+ T cells in acquired aplastic anemia. MiXCR, run by TCRdb on the reads, gives a single entry per CDR3 protein. Among approximately 130,000 distinct CDR3 sequences, roughly two fifths were seen once, and the ten largest hold roughly 8.9%. The sample consisted of sorted CD4+, CD8+, or CD8+CD57+ T cells (not recorded which) from PBMCs. The receptors here all came from a human donor in good health, serving as a control. Each CDR3 is given with its conserved first and last residue. The order of the fields is V gene, clone size, CDR3 length, J gene, D gene, CDR3 DNA, CDR3 protein. A D gene is named only where the DNA matches it firmly. The size entry is marked missing in some rows and otherwise reads once, few, many or a size class.

V gene: TRBV7-9; clone size: NA; CDR3 length: 13; J gene: TRBJ2-3; D gene: NA; CDR3 DNA: TGTGCCAGCAGCTCGCTAGTACCGGATACGCAGTATTTT; CDR3 protein: CASSSLVPDTQYF
V gene: TRBV3-1; clone size: many; CDR3 length: 15; J gene: TRBJ2-7; D gene: NA; CDR3 DNA: TGTGCCAGCAGCAATCAACAGGGTTGGGCCTACGAGCAGTACTTC; CDR3 protein: CASSNQQGWAYEQYF
V gene: TRBV19; clone size: NA; CDR3 length: 15; J gene: TRBJ1-2; D gene: NA; CDR3 DNA: TGTGCCAGTAGTATGTGGGGGGGGCGAAACTATGGCTACACCTTC; CDR3 protein: CASSMWGGRNYGYTF
V gene: TRBV7-8; clone size: many; CDR3 length: 13; J gene: TRBJ2-1; D gene: NA; CDR3 DNA: TGTGCCAGCAGCTGGACACCCTACAATGAGCAGTTCTTC; CDR3 protein: CASSWTPYNEQFF
V gene: TRBV10-1; clone size: NA; CDR3 length: 12; J gene: TRBJ2-7; D gene: NA; CDR3 DNA: TGCGCCAGCAGTGAGTCGCTCTACGAGCAGTACTTC; CDR3 protein: CASSESLYEQYF
V gene: TRBV19; clone size: many; CDR3 length: 15; J gene: TRBJ1-3; D gene: NA; CDR3 DNA: TGTGCCAGCCACCCAGGGACGGGGATAAGAAACACCATATATTTT; CDR3 protein: CASHPGTGIRNTIYF
V gene: TRBV7-8; clone size: NA; CDR3 length: 15; J gene: TRBJ2-7; D gene: NA; CDR3 DNA: TGTGCCAGCAGCTTCCAAGGGACGGATTCCTACGAGCAGTACTTC; CDR3 protein: CASSFQGTDSYEQYF
V gene: TRBV10-3; clone size: many; CDR3 length: 13; J gene: TRBJ2-1; D gene: NA; CDR3 DNA: TGTGCCATCAGGGGACCAACCCACAATGAGCAGTTCTTC; CDR3 protein: CAIRGPTHNEQFF
V gene: TRBV24-1; clone size: NA; CDR3 length: 12; J gene: TRBJ2-2; D gene: NA; CDR3 DNA: TGTGCCACCAGTGAAAGTACAGGGGAGCTGTTTTTT; CDR3 protein: CATSESTGELFF
V gene: TRBV20-1; clone size: many; CDR3 length: 14; J gene: TRBJ1-2; D gene: TRBD1; CDR3 DNA: TGCAGTGCGACGTATCCCGGGACAGAATATGGCTACACCTTC; CDR3 protein: CSATYPGTEYGYTF
V gene: TRBV7-6; clone size: NA; CDR3 length: 17; J gene: TRBJ2-3; D gene: TRBD2; CDR3 DNA: TGTGCCAGCAGCCCCACGGCTAGCGGGGTTATTCCAGATACGCAGTATTTT; CDR3 protein: CASSPTASGVIPDTQYF
V gene: TRBV9; clone size: NA; CDR3 length: 15; J gene: TRBJ2-3; D gene: NA; CDR3 DNA: TGTGCCAGCCGCGTAGGTGGAGCTAGCACAGATACGCAGTATTTC; CDR3 protein: CASRVGGASTDTQYF
V gene: TRBV11-3; clone size: NA; CDR3 length: 14; J gene: TRBJ1-2; D gene: NA; CDR3 DNA: TGTGCCAGCAGCTTAACGGGGGCCCATGGGGGCTACACCTTC; CDR3 protein: CASSLTGAHGGYTF
V gene: TRBV7-2; clone size: many; CDR3 length: 13; J gene: TRBJ1-1; D gene: NA; CDR3 DNA: TGTGCCAGCAGCTCAGGGAGGAACACTGAAGCTTTCTTT; CDR3 protein: CASSSGRNTEAFF
V gene: TRBV6-1; clone size: many; CDR3 length: 15; J gene: TRBJ2-7; D gene: NA; CDR3 DNA: TGTGCCAGCGGGGCCGGAGTCTTCCAGGGCTACGAGCAGTACTTC; CDR3 protein: CASGAGVFQGYEQYF
V gene: TRBV20-1; clone size: NA; CDR3 length: 11; J gene: TRBJ1-2; D gene: NA; CDR3 DNA: TGCAGTGCTAGTAGTGCCTATGGCTACACCTTC; CDR3 protein: CSASSAYGYTF
V gene: TRBV6-1; clone size: many; CDR3 length: 12; J gene: TRBJ1-1; D gene: NA; CDR3 DNA: TGTGCCAGCAAAACCGGGCAGAGTGAAGCTTTCTTT; CDR3 protein: CASKTGQSEAFF
V gene: TRBV5-1; clone size: once; CDR3 length: 15; J gene: TRBJ1-6; D gene: TRBD1; CDR3 DNA: TGCACCAGCAGCTTGGGCCCGGGACAGGGTTTGACCCTCCACTTT; CDR3 protein: CTSSLGPGQGLTLHF
V gene: TRBV7-6; clone size: many; CDR3 length: 17; J gene: TRBJ2-1; D gene: NA; CDR3 DNA: TGTGCCAGCAGCTCCGGGGCAGCGGGCTCCGGCTACAATGAGCAGTTCTTC; CDR3 protein: CASSSGAAGSGYNEQFF
V gene: TRBV10-2; clone size: NA; CDR3 length: 11; J gene: TRBJ1-1; D gene: NA; CDR3 DNA: TGCGCCAGCCCCCTTCCCGGTGAAGCTTTCTTT; CDR3 protein: CASPLPGEAFF
V gene: TRBV19; clone size: many; CDR3 length: 13; J gene: TRBJ1-5; D gene: NA; CDR3 DNA: TGTGCCAGTAGTATAGAACGGGATCAGCCCCAGCATTTT; CDR3 protein: CASSIERDQPQHF
V gene: TRBV15; clone size: NA; CDR3 length: 15; J gene: TRBJ2-5; D gene: TRBD2; CDR3 DNA: TGTGCCACCAGCAGCCCCGCGGGGGAGAGAGAGACCCAGTACTTC; CDR3 protein: CATSSPAGERETQYF
V gene: TRBV20-1; clone size: once; CDR3 length: 14; J gene: TRBJ1-2; D gene: TRBD1; CDR3 DNA: TGCAGTGCCCATCGTGACAGGGCAAGGGATGGCTACACCTTC; CDR3 protein: CSAHRDRARDGYTF
V gene: TRBV5-1; clone size: NA; CDR3 length: 18; J gene: TRBJ2-7; D gene: TRBD2; CDR3 DNA: TGCGCCAGCAGCTTTCTCGGGGGGACCCGAATTAAGACCTACGAGCAGTACTTC; CDR3 protein: CASSFLGGTRIKTYEQYF
V gene: TRBV7-9; clone size: NA; CDR3 length: 14; J gene: TRBJ2-3; D gene: NA; CDR3 DNA: TGTGCCAGCAGCGTGATGCGGGGGCCAGATACGCAGTATTTT; CDR3 protein: CASSVMRGPDTQYF
V gene: TRBV2; clone size: NA; CDR3 length: 12; J gene: TRBJ1-1; D gene: TRBD1; CDR3 DNA: TGTGCCAGCAGTTACCGGGACAGGGAAGCTTTCTTT; CDR3 protein: CASSYRDREAFF